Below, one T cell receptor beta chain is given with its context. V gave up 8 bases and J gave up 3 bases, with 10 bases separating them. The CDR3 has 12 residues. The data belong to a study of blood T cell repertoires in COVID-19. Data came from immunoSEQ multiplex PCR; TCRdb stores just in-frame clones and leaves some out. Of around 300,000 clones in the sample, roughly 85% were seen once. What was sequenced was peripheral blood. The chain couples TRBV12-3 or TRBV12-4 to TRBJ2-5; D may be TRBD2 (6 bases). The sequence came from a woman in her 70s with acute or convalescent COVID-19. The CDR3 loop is CASARGEETQYF. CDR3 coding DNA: TGTGCCAGCGCGCGCGGGGAAGAGACCCAGTACTTC.